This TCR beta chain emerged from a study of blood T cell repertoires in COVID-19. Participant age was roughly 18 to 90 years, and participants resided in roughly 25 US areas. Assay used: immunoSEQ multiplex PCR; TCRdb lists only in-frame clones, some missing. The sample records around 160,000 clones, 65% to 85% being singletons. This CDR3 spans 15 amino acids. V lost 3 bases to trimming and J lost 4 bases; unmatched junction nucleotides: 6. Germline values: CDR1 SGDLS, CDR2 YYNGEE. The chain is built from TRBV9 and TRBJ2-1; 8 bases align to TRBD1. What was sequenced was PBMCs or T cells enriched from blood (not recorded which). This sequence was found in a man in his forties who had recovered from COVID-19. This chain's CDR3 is CASSARDRPYNEQFF. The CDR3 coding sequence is TGTGCCAGCAGCGCTCGGGACAGGCCTTACAATGAGCAGTTCTTC.